This TCR beta chain derives from a study of T cells in narcolepsy. Across the whole study: Donors had narcolepsy type 1 or type 2, or were healthy controls. General study points: HCRT-specific and TRIB2-specific autoreactive clonotypes appeared among same-patient CSF and blood CD4+ clonotypes. Blood of same and different patients, but not healthy controls, reportedly held recurring autoreactive clonotypes.

Germline V gene sequence: CDR1 ENHRY, CDR2 SYGVKD. The CDR3 has 14 residues. V was shortened by 6 bases and J by 2 bases, with 14 bases between the two germline ends. Details on this clone: Its target is not known.

The repertoire was sequenced with immunoSEQ multiplex PCR; TCRdb's copy has only in-frame clones and lacks some. The sample lists 25,000 to 35,000 clones; about 85% were seen once. The TCR originated in a human donor with narcolepsy. The chain recombines TRBV10-3 with TRBJ2-7, with D perhaps assigned TRBD1 or TRBD2 (5 bases each). Input material: CD45RA- memory CD4+ T cells from PBMCs. Here the CDR3 DNA reads TGTGCCATCAGCCCCGGGACGGCAACCTACGAGCAGTACTTC. It translates to CAISPGTATYEQYF.